This note documents a single T cell receptor beta chain sequence. The CDR3 has 15 residues. Unmatched junction bases numbered 6, after V lost 5 bases and J lost 5 bases. Germline CDR1 and CDR2: MDHEN and SYDVKM. The data originate from a study of blood T cell repertoires in COVID-19. Clones were read by immunoSEQ multiplex PCR, and TCRdb kept only the in-frame ones, dropping some. Seen here are 250,000 or so clones, approximately 89% observed once, and the top ten hold roughly 3%. The sequencing input was PBMCs or T cells enriched from blood (not recorded which). The sequence was obtained from a woman aged 40 to 50 who had been exposed to COVID-19. The chain employs TRBV28 and TRBJ2-2; 9 bases map to TRBD2. The CDR3 sequence: CASSQAGGWTGELFF. The CDR3 DNA sequence: TGTGCCAGCAGTCAAGCGGGGGGTTGGACCGGGGAGCTGTTTTTT.